The 29 T cell receptor beta chains in this list originate from one sample, sequenced in a study of T-cell reconstitution after alpha-beta-depleted transplantation in children. Preparation of the TCRbeta library used unique molecular identifiers. TCRdb recomputed calls from the PCR reads with MiXCR, one row per CDR3 protein. The table lists approximately 300,000 distinct CDR3 sequences, roughly 10% of them singletons. The specimen was peripheral blood, collected 180 days after TCRalphabeta/CD19-depleted stem cell transplant. These receptors originate from a male patient aged 2 to 10 who had a stem cell transplant for chronic granulomatous disease, so the T cells may come from the graft donor.

Note on this clonotype: This may be a read error: a much more frequent sequence differs by one nucleotide. The rearrangement links TRBV29-1 to TRBJ2-7; possible D gene TRBD2, 5 bases. This CDR3 has 15 amino acids. V was trimmed by 4 bases and J by 0 bases, leaving 16 bases between them. Germline CDR1 and CDR2: SQVTM and ANQGSEA. The chain's CDR3 is CSVGINGVSSYEQYF. CDR3 DNA sequence: TGCAGCGTTGGGATCAACGGGGTGAGCTCCTACGAGCAGTACTTC.

The table lists this clonotype with many counts. The chain employs TRBV4-2 and TRBJ2-5; D is undetermined. Germline values: CDR1 LGHNA, CDR2 YNFKEQ. The CDR3 spans 15 residues. Trimming left V 0 bases short and J 7 bases short, with 15 bases between. The CDR3 region has the DNA TGTGCCAGCAGCCAAGAGTGGAGCGCACCAGGGACCCAGTACTTC. Residues: CASSQEWSAPGTQYF.

This clonotype was counted many times. This sequence joins TRBV20-1 and TRBJ2-5, with 8 bases fitting TRBD2. The germline V gene encodes CDR1 DFQATT and CDR2 SNEGSKA (reference sequence). The CDR3 totals 15 residues. V trimming: 2 bases; J trimming: 3 bases; junction bases outside the gene matches: 8. The CDR3 nucleotides are TGCAGTGCTAGAACTAGCGGTACGCAGAAAGAGACCCAGTACTTC. Its protein product is CSARTSGTQKETQYF.

This clonotype was picked up many times. This sequence joins TRBV5-1 and TRBJ2-2; maybe TRBD2 (6 bases). The CDR3 loop spans 16 amino acids. Trimming removed 2 bases at V and 0 bases at J, with 11 bases between. From germline, CDR1 is SGHRS and CDR2 YFSETQ. The CDR3 nucleotides are TGCGCCAGCAGCTTTAGCGGACCCTCGAACACCGGGGAGCTGTTTTTT. Its protein is CASSFSGPSNTGELFF.

Many counts were recorded for this clonotype. The rearrangement uses TRBV12-3 or TRBV12-4 and TRBJ2-1; perhaps TRBD2 as D (6 bases). CDR3 length: 13 amino acids. V was trimmed by 6 bases and J by 6 bases, leaving 12 bases between them. The CDR3 nucleotides are TGTGCCAGCAGATCAAATAGCGGCAATGAGCAGTTCTTC. It codes for CASRSNSGNEQFF.

This clonotype has at least ten counts. The rearrangement uses TRBV4-1 and TRBJ1-1, with TRBD1 matching 7 bases. Trimming removed 0 bases from V and 2 bases from J; junction bases left unmatched: 9. The CDR3 runs 17 residues. Germline CDR1 MGHRA, CDR2 YSYEKL. CDR3 nucleotides: TGCGCCAGCAGCCAAGAAGGTAGGGACAGATCTAACACTGAAGCTTTCTTT. It is translated as CASSQEGRDRSNTEAFF.

J is TRBJ2-1 and V is TRBV5-4; the match to TRBD2 covers 7 bases. The V segment lost 4 bases and the J segment 3 bases; nucleotides outside the gene matches: 7. Germline loops: CDR1 SGHNT, CDR2 YYREEE (reference sequence). The CDR3 sequence is 15 residues long. CDR3 sequence: CASSPGASGYNEQFF. CDR3 DNA sequence: TGTGCCAGCAGCCCCGGGGCTAGCGGCTACAATGAGCAGTTCTTC. Complete variable domain (other parts from reference TRBV5-4 and TRBJ2-1): ETGVTQSPTHLIKTRGQQVTLRCSSQSGHNTVSWYQQALGQGPQFIFQYYREEENGRGNFPPRFSGLQFPNYSSELNVNALELDDSALYLCASSPGASGYNEQFFGPGTRLTVL.

About this clonotype: A much more abundant neighbour one base away suggests this may be a read error. This chain links TRBV10-3 with TRBJ1-6, with D possibly being TRBD1 (6 bases). Germline values: CDR1 ENHRY, CDR2 SYGVKD. The CDR3 extends over 15 amino acids. The V and J ends lost 7 bases and 9 bases respectively, with 19 bases between them. The CDR3 region is CAITGAYREASPLHF. DNA of the CDR3: TGTGCCATCACCGGCGCGTACAGGGAGGCTTCACCCCTCCACTTT.

In its sample, this clonotype was seen many times. The chain carries TRBV5-1 and TRBJ1-5; 9 bases line up with TRBD1. This CDR3 contains 15 residues. Germline-derived CDR1 and CDR2 are SGHRS and YFSETQ. V was pared by 4 bases and J by 4 bases, with 6 bases of the junction left unmatched. The CDR3 nucleotides are TGCGCCAGCAGCCAGGGGACAGGGTCTAATCAGCCCCAGCATTTT. Translating gives CASSQGTGSNQPQHF.

This clonotype came up many times. One junction end disagrees with the germline gene, perhaps due to a read error. CDR3 bases: TGCAGTGCTAGAGGTTGGATCGATTCATTC. Translation: CSARGWIDSF. This chain uses TRBV20-1 with TRBJ1-2, with D unresolved. This CDR3 comprises 10 residues. Germline assignment: CDR1 DFQATT and CDR2 SNEGSKA (reference sequence).

This clonotype was seen repeatedly, ten times or more. V and J are TRBV7-6 and TRBJ2-1; D is unresolved. V was shortened by 4 bases and J by 6 bases, with 10 bases between the two germline ends. Germline V gives CDR1 SGHVS, CDR2 FNYEAQ. The CDR3 extends over 13 amino acids. In DNA form, the CDR3 reads TGTGCCAGCAGCTCCCCTGGTGGCAATGAGCAGTTCTTC. Its translation: CASSSPGGNEQFF.

This clonotype was observed many times. The V gene is TRBV24-1, the J gene TRBJ1-1, with 8 bases fitting TRBD1. Losses at the gene ends were 10 bases for V and 4 bases for J; bases not matched to a gene: 13. From germline, CDR1 is KGHDR and CDR2 SFDVKD. The CDR3 totals 15 residues. The CDR3 protein is CATTAGGSGTTEAFF. The CDR3 DNA sequence: TGTGCCACTACGGCAGGGGGCTCGGGGACCACTGAAGCTTTCTTT.

In its sample, this clonotype was seen many times. The chain recombines TRBV28 with TRBJ2-7; tentative D call: TRBD1 (7 bases). Germline V CDR1 and CDR2: MDHEN, SYDVKM. V shed 3 bases and J shed 6 bases, with 18 bases lying between them. CDR3 length: 15 amino acids. Here the CDR3 reads CASSFYLQGGSEQYF. The CDR3 coding sequence is TGTGCCAGCAGTTTCTATTTGCAGGGGGGTAGCGAGCAGTACTTC.

This clonotype was recorded at least ten times. The rearrangement links TRBV5-1 to TRBJ2-5, with 7 bases fitting TRBD2. The CDR3 has 15 amino acids. CDR1 is SGHRS and CDR2 is YFSETQ in the germline V gene. V was pared by 1 base and J by 3 bases, with 6 bases of the junction left unmatched. The CDR3 coding sequence is TGCGCCAGCAGCTTGAACGGGCTAGCGGAAGAGACCCAGTACTTC. This gives the protein CASSLNGLAEETQYF.

For this clonotype: This could be a read error, since a much larger clone is one nucleotide away. The rearrangement uses TRBV20-1 and TRBJ2-7; D uncertain. Germline assignment: CDR1 DFQATT and CDR2 SNEGSKA (reference sequence). This CDR3 region has 10 residues. This CDR3 is CSASYPEQHF. In DNA, the CDR3 is TGCAGTGCTAGCTATCCCGAGCAGCACTTC.

The J gene is TRBJ1-2, the V gene TRBV19; tentatively, D is TRBD1 (5 bases). Germline-derived CDR1 and CDR2 are LNHDA and SQIVND (reference sequence). This CDR3 contains 14 residues. The V end lost 3 bases, the J end lost 4 bases, and 12 bases lay between the germline ends. CDR3 in DNA: TGTGCCAGTAGTATCCAGGGCACTCTCTATGGCTACACCTTC. Protein product: CASSIQGTLYGYTF.

This clonotype has just a few counts. The chain joins TRBV11-2 to TRBJ2-2; 11 bases are a match to TRBD2. CDR1 is SGHAT and CDR2 is FQNNGV in the germline V gene. This CDR3 spans 18 amino acids. V lost 2 bases, J lost 6 bases, and 11 bases stayed unmatched. The CDR3 spells CASSLRRSSGRIAGELFF. CDR3 nucleotide sequence: TGTGCCAGCAGCTTAAGGAGGTCTAGCGGGAGGATCGCCGGGGAGCTGTTTTTT.

Only one count was recorded for this clonotype. V is TRBV19 and J is TRBJ1-2, with D perhaps TRBD1 (5 bases). Germline V gene data show CDR1 as LNHDA and CDR2 as SQIVND (reference sequence). V gave up 4 bases and J gave up 4 bases, with 16 bases separating them. The CDR3 totals 15 residues. In DNA, the CDR3 is TGTGCCAGTAGTACCCGCCTAGACAGTGTCTATGGCTACACCTTC. Protein product: CASSTRLDSVYGYTF.

This clonotype was counted many times. The V and J genes are TRBV29-1 and TRBJ2-4; D call uncertain. Germline-derived CDR1 and CDR2 are SQVTM and ANQGSEA. The ends were cut back, 5 bases at V and 4 bases at J, with 9 bases in the middle. The CDR3 has 12 amino acids. The DNA of the CDR3 is TGCAGCGTTAGTACAGCAAAAAACATTCAGTACTTC. Translating gives CSVSTAKNIQYF.

This clonotype has ten or more counts. The V and J genes are TRBV18 and TRBJ2-3; unclear D gene. Deletions cut 3 bases from V and 6 bases from J, with 7 bases between. From germline, CDR1 is KGHSH and CDR2 LQKENI. The CDR3 runs 12 residues. CDR3 in amino acids: CASSPAVDTQYF. DNA for the CDR3: TGTGCCAGCTCACCGGCCGTGGATACGCAGTATTTT.

This clonotype was seen many times. CDR3 coding DNA: TGTGCCAGCAGCCAAGGACGGGACGCGAGCTCCTACGAGCAGTACTTC. Translated: CASSQGRDASSYEQYF. J is TRBJ2-7 and V is TRBV4-2, with D perhaps being TRBD1 or TRBD2 (5 bases each). This CDR3 region has 16 residues. Germline V gene lookup returns CDR1 LGHNA and CDR2 YNFKEQ. V dropped 1 base and J dropped 0 bases, with 13 bases sitting between them.

This clonotype was seen at least ten times. This chain connects TRBV5-1 to TRBJ1-2; weak D call: TRBD1 (5 bases). The CDR3 has 14 residues. CDR1 is SGHRS, CDR2 YFSETQ, per germline. Trimming took 4 bases from V and 4 from J, leaving 14 bases between them. The CDR3 DNA follows: TGCGCCAGCAGCAGTGACGGGGCTCTCTATGGCTACACCTTC. Protein: CASSSDGALYGYTF.

Remarks on this clonotype: This may be a read error: a much more frequent sequence differs by one nucleotide. This sequence joins TRBV2 and TRBJ2-5; 7 bases fit TRBD1. This CDR3 has 13 residues. Germline loops: CDR1 SNHLY, CDR2 FYNNEI. CDR3 in amino acids: CSSKQGTQETQYF. Here the CDR3 DNA reads TGTTCCAGCAAACAGGGGACCCAAGAGACCCAGTACTTC. Supplemented by reference TRBV2 and TRBJ2-5, the full variable domain reads EPEVTQTPSHQVTQMGQEVILRCVPISNHLYFYWYRQILGQKVEFLVSFYNNEISEKSEIFDDQFSVERPDGSNFTLKIRSTKLEDSAMYFCSSKQGTQETQYFGPGTRLLVL.

This clonotype occurred many times. The chain joins TRBV6-1 to TRBJ1-2; TRBD1 matches at 7 bases. J gave up 4 bases and V 1 base, and 9 bases lay outside the gene matches. CDR3 length equals 16 residues. CDR1 is MNHNS and CDR2 is SASEGT in the germline V gene. CDR3 protein: CASSEGTGGGVYGYTF. For the CDR3, the DNA is TGTGCCAGCAGTGAAGGGACAGGAGGGGGAGTCTATGGCTACACCTTC.

This clonotype has ten or more counts. The rearrangement uses TRBV12-3 or TRBV12-4 and TRBJ2-1; the D gene is possibly TRBD1 (6 bases). The ends were cut back, 7 bases at V and 6 bases at J, with 13 bases in the middle. The CDR3 extends over 13 amino acids. CDR3 coding DNA: TGTGCCAGCAAGGGGGTATTAGTCAATGAGCAGTTCTTC. Translating gives CASKGVLVNEQFF.

In its sample, this clonotype was seen many times. The V and J genes are TRBV28 and TRBJ2-2, with TRBD2 as a possible D gene (7 bases). Trimming pared 3 bases from V and 9 bases from J, leaving 8 bases between. In germline, CDR1 is MDHEN, CDR2 SYDVKM. This CDR3 has 12 residues. Written as DNA, the CDR3 is TGTGCCAGCAGTTTCGGGGGGCGGGAGCTGTTTTTT. Its protein is CASSFGGRELFF.

This clonotype has at least ten counts. The chain recombines TRBV7-8 with TRBJ2-1; 12 bases align to TRBD2. This CDR3 has 15 residues. With V trimmed by 3 bases and J by 8 bases, 5 bases remained unmatched. Germline V gives CDR1 SGHVS, CDR2 FQNEAQ. The CDR3 coding sequence is TGTGCCAGCAGCTTGGGACTAGCGGGTTTGGATGAGCAGTTCTTC. Residues: CASSLGLAGLDEQFF. Drawing the rest from reference TRBV7-8 and TRBJ2-1, the complete variable domain is GAGVSQSPRYKVAKRGQDVALRCDPISGHVSLFWYQQALGQGPEFLTYFQNEAQLDKSGLPSDRFFAERPEGSVSTLKIQRTQQEDSAVYLCASSLGLAGLDEQFFGPGTRLTVL.

This clonotype was recorded many times. J is TRBJ1-2 and V is TRBV28, with no clear D. The CDR3 covers 14 residues. The germline CDR1 and CDR2 sequences are MDHEN and SYDVKM. V lost 3 bases and J lost 1, with 9 bases in between. The CDR3 DNA is TGTGCCAGCAGTTTGAGGCAGTTTAACTATGGCTACACCTTC. It translates to CASSLRQFNYGYTF.

This clonotype was picked up a small number of times. The genes are TRBV5-1 and TRBJ1-2, with D possibly matching TRBD1 (6 bases). The CDR3 has 12 residues. V was pared by 3 bases and J by 6 bases, with 9 bases between. Germline CDR1 reads SGHRS; CDR2 reads YFSETQ. The CDR3 nucleotides are TGCGCCAGCAGCTCTTACAGGGATGGCTACACCTTC. The encoded protein is CASSSYRDGYTF.